One sample yielded the 8 T cell receptor beta chains listed below, sequenced in a study of T-cell reconstitution after alpha-beta-depleted transplantation in children. A TCRbeta library incorporating unique molecular identifiers was prepared. MiXCR, applied by TCRdb to the PCR reads, yields one record per CDR3 protein. The sample yields approximately 800,000 distinct CDR3 sequences, roughly 16% seen once. Here the sequenced sample was PBMCs, mostly from graft donor cells, taken 360 days after TCRalphabeta/CD19-depleted stem cell transplant. The receptors shown here come from a male patient younger than 18 who had a stem cell transplant for acute lymphoblastic leukemia, so the T cells may come from the graft donor.

This clonotype was picked up a small number of times. The chain recombines TRBV6-5 with TRBJ1-5; no firm D call. Germline loops: CDR1 MNHEY, CDR2 SVGAGI. V was cut by 0 bases and J by 3 bases, with 9 bases left in between. The CDR3 sequence is 15 residues long. Written as DNA, the CDR3 is TGTGCCAGCAGTTACTCTCCCGGGATCAATCAGCCCCAGCATTTT. Its translation: CASSYSPGINQPQHF.

This clonotype was picked up many times. This sequence joins TRBV6-6 and TRBJ2-1; TRBD2 is a possible D gene (5 bases). CDR3 size: 13 residues. CDR1 is MNHNY, CDR2 SVGAGI, per germline (reference sequence). Deletions cut 2 bases from V and 9 bases from J, with 11 bases between. The CDR3 reads CASSYLDGSEQFF. The CDR3 region has the DNA TGTGCCAGCAGTTACCTCGATGGGAGTGAGCAGTTCTTC.

This chain joins TRBV4-2 and TRBJ1-1; tentative D call: TRBD1 (5 bases). The CDR3 has 14 amino acids. V was cut by 4 bases and J by 1 base, with 10 bases left in between. Per germline, CDR1 LGHNA and CDR2 YNFKEQ. In nucleotides, the CDR3 is TGTGCCAGCAGCCTAGAACAGGAGAACACTGAAGCTTTCTTT. Translation: CASSLEQENTEAFF.

The V gene is TRBV6-5, the J gene TRBJ2-2; a weak D match, TRBD1 (6 bases). The germline V gene has CDR1 MNHEY and CDR2 SVGAGI. The CDR3 is 15 residues long. The V and J ends lost 0 bases and 4 bases respectively, with 9 bases between them. CDR3 bases: TGTGCCAGCAGTTACTCCCCGACAGGCACCGGGGAGCTGTTTTTT. It is translated as CASSYSPTGTGELFF.

V is TRBV20-1 and J is TRBJ2-1, with 7 bases identical to TRBD2. V dropped 5 bases and J dropped 4; count of bases not matched to a gene: 11. The CDR3 is made up of 15 amino acids. Germline V CDR1 and CDR2: DFQATT, SNEGSKA (reference sequence). The CDR3 nucleotides are TGCAGTGCTTTTAGCGGGCCCGCCTTTTACAATGAGCAGTTCTTC. Protein product: CSAFSGPAFYNEQFF.

This clonotype was recorded a few times. The chain employs TRBV27 and TRBJ2-1; D is uncertain. Per germline, CDR1 MNHEY and CDR2 SMNVEV (reference sequence). This CDR3 has 15 amino acids. V was shortened by 6 bases and J by 4 bases, with 16 bases between the two germline ends. CDR3: CASSRLPGTYNEQFF. CDR3 DNA: TGTGCCAGCAGCCGACTTCCAGGAACTTACAATGAGCAGTTCTTC.

J is TRBJ2-1 and V is TRBV20-1; D ambiguous. Trimming removed 5 bases from V and 3 bases from J, with 14 bases in between. There are 14 residues in the CDR3. Germline V gives CDR1 DFQATT, CDR2 SNEGSKA (reference sequence). CDR3 bases: TGCAGTGCTGGCAGGAGCTCGATCTACAATGAGCAGTTCTTC. Translated, it gives CSAGRSSIYNEQFF.

This clonotype has more than one count but fewer than ten. The chain carries TRBV9 and TRBJ2-5; D possibly matches TRBD1 or TRBD2 (5 bases each). V was cut by 4 bases and J by 2 bases, with 15 bases left in between. Germline CDR1 SGDLS, CDR2 YYNGEE. The CDR3 contains 15 residues. CDR3 amino acids: CASSPWDVAQETQYF. The CDR3 DNA follows: TGTGCCAGCAGCCCCTGGGACGTAGCACAAGAGACCCAGTACTTC. Full variable domain (rest looked up from reference TRBV9 and TRBJ2-5): DSGVTQTPKHLITATGQRVTLRCSPRSGDLSVYWYQQSLDQGLQFLIQYYNGEERAKGNILERFSAQQFPDLHSELNLSSLELGDSALYFCASSPWDVAQETQYFGPGTRLLVL.